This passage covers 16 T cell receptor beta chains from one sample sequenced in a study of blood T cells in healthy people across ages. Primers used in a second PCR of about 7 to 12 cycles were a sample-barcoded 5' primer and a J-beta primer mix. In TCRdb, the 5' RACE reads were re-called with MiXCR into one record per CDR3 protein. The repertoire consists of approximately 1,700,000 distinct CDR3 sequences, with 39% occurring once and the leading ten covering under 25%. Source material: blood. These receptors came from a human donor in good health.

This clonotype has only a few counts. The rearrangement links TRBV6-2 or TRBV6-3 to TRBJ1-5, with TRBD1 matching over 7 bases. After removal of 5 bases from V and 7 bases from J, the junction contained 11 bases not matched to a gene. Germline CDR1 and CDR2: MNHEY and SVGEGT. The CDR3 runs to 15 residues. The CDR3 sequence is CASSRSGGLWQPQHF. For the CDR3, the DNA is TGTGCCAGCAGTCGATCAGGGGGACTTTGGCAGCCCCAGCATTTT.

The CDR3 is CSARDLGSGTDTQYF. In nucleotides, the CDR3 is TGCAGTGCTAGAGATCTCGGCAGTGGCACAGATACGCAGTATTTT. The V and J genes are TRBV20-1 and TRBJ2-3, with D hard to call. This CDR3 contains 15 residues. CDR1 and CDR2 from the germline V gene are DFQATT and SNEGSKA (reference sequence). The ends were cut back, 0 bases at V and 1 base at J, with 11 bases in the middle.

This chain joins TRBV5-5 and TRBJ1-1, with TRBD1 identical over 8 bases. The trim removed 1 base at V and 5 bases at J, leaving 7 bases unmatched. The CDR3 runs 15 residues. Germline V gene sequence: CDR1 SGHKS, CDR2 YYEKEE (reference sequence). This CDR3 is CASSLIDRGRTEAFF. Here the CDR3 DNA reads TGTGCCAGCAGCTTGATTGACAGGGGACGGACTGAAGCTTTCTTT. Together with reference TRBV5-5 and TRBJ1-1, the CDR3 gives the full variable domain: DAGVTQSPTHLIKTRGQQVTLRCSPISGHKSVSWYQQVLGQGPQFIFQYYEKEERGRGNFPDRFSARQFPNYSSELNVNALLLGDSALYLCASSLIDRGRTEAFFGQGTRLTVV.

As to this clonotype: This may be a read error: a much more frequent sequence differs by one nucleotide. DNA for the CDR3: TGCGCCAGCAGCCTCCACGGGAGCCACGAGCAGTACTTC. Translation: CASSLHGSHEQYF. The rearrangement joins TRBV4-1 to TRBJ2-4; tentatively, D is TRBD2 (6 bases). The J call may not be correct, given that the DNA end is closer to TRBJ2-7. Germline V gene sequence: CDR1 MGHRA, CDR2 YSYEKL. The CDR3 covers 13 residues.

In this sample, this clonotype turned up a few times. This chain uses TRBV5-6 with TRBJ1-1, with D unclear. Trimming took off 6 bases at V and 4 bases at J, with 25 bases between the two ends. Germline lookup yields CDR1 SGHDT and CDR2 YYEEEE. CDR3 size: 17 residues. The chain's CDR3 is CASIWREGSLPGTEAFF. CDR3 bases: TGTGCCAGCATCTGGCGTGAGGGATCTCTCCCCGGCACTGAAGCTTTCTTT.

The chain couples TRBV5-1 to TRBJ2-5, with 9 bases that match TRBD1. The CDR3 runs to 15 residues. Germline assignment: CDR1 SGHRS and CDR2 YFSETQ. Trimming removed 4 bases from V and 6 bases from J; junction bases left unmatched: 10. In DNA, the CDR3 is TGCGCCAGCAGCCCCGGACAGGGGATGTTTCAGACCCAGTACTTC. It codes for CASSPGQGMFQTQYF.

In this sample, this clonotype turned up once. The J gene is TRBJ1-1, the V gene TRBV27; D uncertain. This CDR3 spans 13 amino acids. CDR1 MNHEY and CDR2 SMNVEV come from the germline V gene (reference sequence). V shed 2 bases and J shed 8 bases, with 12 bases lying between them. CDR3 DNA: TGTGCCAGCAGTTTAGAGGGTCTGAAGGAAGCTTTCTTT. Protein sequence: CASSLEGLKEAFF.

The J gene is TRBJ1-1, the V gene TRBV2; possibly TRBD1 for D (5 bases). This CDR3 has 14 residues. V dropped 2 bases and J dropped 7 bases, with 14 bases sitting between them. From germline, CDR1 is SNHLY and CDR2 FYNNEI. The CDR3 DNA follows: TGTGCCAGCAGTGAATGGGACGGGGGGATTGAAGCTTTCTTT. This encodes CASSEWDGGIEAFF.

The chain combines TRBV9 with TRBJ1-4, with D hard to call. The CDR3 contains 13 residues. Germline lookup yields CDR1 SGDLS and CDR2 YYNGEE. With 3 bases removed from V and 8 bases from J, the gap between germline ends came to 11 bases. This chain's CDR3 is CASSANLREKLFF. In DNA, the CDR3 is TGTGCCAGCAGCGCCAACCTTAGAGAAAAACTGTTTTTT.

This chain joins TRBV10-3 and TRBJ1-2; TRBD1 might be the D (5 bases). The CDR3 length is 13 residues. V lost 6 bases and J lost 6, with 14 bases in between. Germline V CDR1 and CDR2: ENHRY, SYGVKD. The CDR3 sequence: CAIRVKAGDGYTF. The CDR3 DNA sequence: TGTGCCATCAGAGTCAAGGCGGGGGATGGCTACACCTTC.

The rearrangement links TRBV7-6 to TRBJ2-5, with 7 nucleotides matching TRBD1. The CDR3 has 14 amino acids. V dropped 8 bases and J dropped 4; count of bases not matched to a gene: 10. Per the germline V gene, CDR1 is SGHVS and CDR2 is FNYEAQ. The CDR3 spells CASGPTGVGETQYF. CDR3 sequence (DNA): TGTGCCAGCGGCCCTACAGGGGTTGGAGAGACCCAGTACTTC. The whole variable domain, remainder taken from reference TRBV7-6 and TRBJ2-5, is GAGVSQSPRYKVTKRGQDVALRCDPISGHVSLYWYRQALGQGPEFLTYFNYEAQQDKSGLPNDRFSAERPEGSISTLTIQRTEQRDSAMYRCASGPTGVGETQYFGPGTRLLVL.

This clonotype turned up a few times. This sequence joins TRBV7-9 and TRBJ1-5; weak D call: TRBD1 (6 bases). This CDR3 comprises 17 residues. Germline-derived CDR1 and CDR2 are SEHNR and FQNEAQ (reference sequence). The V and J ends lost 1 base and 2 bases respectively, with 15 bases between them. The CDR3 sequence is CASSLEFAGEGNQPQHF. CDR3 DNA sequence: TGTGCCAGCAGCTTAGAGTTTGCAGGGGAGGGCAATCAGCCCCAGCATTTT.

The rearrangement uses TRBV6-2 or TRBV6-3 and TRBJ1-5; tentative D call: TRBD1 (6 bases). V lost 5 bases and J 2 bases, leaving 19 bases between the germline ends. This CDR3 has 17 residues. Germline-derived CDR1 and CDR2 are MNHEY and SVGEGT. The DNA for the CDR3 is TGTGCCAGCAGTCAGGACAGTCCAATATGGGGCAATCAGCCCCAGCATTTT. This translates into CASSQDSPIWGNQPQHF.

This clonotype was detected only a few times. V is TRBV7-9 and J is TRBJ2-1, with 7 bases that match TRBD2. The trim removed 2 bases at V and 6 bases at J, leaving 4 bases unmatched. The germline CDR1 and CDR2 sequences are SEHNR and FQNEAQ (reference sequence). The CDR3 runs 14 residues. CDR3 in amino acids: CASSLSLAANEQFF. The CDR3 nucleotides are TGTGCCAGCAGCTTATCCCTAGCGGCCAATGAGCAGTTCTTC.

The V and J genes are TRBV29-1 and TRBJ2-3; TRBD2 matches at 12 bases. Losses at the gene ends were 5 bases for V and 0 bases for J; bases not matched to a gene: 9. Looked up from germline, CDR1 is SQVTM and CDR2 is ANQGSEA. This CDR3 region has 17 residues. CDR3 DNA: TGCAGCGTTACTAGCGGGGGGACCACACAAAGCACAGATACGCAGTATTTT. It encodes CSVTSGGTTQSTDTQYF.

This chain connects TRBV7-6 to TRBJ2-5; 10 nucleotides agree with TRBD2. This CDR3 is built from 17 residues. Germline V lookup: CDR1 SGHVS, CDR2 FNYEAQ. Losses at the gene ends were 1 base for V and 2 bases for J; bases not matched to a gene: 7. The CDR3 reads CASSLVASGGYQETQYF. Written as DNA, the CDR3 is TGTGCCAGCAGCTTAGTGGCTAGCGGGGGTTATCAAGAGACCCAGTACTTC.